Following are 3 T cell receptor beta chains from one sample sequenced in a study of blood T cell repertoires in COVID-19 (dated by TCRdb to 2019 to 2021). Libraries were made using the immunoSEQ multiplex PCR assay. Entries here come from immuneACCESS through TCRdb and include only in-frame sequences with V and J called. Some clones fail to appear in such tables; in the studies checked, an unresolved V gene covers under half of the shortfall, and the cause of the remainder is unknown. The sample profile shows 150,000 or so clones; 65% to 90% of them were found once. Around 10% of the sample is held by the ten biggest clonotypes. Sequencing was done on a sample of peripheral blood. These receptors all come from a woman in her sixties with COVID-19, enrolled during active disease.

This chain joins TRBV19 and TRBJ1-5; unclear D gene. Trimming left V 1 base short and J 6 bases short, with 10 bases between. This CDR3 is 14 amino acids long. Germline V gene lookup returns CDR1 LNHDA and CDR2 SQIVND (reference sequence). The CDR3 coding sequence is TGTGCCAGTAGTATAGGTGGGCACGTTCAGCCCCAGCATTTT. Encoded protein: CASSIGGHVQPQHF.

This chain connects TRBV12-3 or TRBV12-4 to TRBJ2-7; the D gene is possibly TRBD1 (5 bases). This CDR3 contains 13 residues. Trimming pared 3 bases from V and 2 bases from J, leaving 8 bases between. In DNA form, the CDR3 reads TGTGCCAGCAGTTTCGACAGACCCTACGAGCAGTACTTC. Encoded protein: CASSFDRPYEQYF.

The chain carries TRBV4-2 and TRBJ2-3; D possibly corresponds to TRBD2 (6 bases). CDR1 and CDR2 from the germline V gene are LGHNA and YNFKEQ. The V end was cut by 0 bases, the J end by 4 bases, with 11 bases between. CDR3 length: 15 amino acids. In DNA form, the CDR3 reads TGTGCCAGCAGCCAAGATGGTGCGGGACCAGATACGCAGTATTTT. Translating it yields CASSQDGAGPDTQYF.